Described below is a single T cell receptor beta chain sequence and its context. Its antigen remains unidentified. These data come from a study of T-cell reconstitution after alpha-beta-depleted transplantation in children. Study-wide results and limits: From newly produced T cells came most of the T-cell counts and diversity one year after transplant. Several hundred expanded graft clones reportedly supplied alpha-beta T cells about two months after transplant.

The CDR3 has 13 residues. The germline V gene encodes CDR1 SQVTM and CDR2 ANQGSEA. Preparation of the TCRbeta library was carried out with unique molecular identifiers. Via MiXCR, TCRdb re-called the PCR reads, giving one row per CDR3 protein. Of 450,000 to 550,000 distinct CDR3 sequences listed, over 9.5% are singletons. This sample comprised PBMCs, mostly from graft donor cells, obtained 180 days after TCRalphabeta/CD19-depleted stem cell transplant. The TCR was taken from a female patient aged 2-10 years who had a stem cell transplant for aplastic anemia, so the T cells may come from the graft donor. This chain links TRBV29-1 with TRBJ2-7; D gene unclear. As DNA, the CDR3 is TGCAGCGTAGAAGAAGACCTTTCCTACGAGCAGTACGTC. This translates into CSVEEDLSYEQYV.